Listed below are T cell receptor beta chains from one sample, sequenced in a study of blood T cell repertoires in COVID-19. The protocol was immunoSEQ multiplex PCR, while the TCRdb copy is restricted to in-frame clones and leaves out a portion. The sample lists under 85,000 clones, 86% seen once, with 17% in the top ten. Sample: peripheral blood. These receptor sequences come from a man at least 80 years old in a cohort sampled during active COVID-19. Both conserved end residues are part of each CDR3. D genes are given only for firm matches. The size field is filled for only some rows; it gives once, few, many or a size class.

abundance | j_gene | v_gene | d_gene | CDR3nt | CDR3aa
- | TRBJ2-2 | TRBV6-4 | TRBD1 | TGTGCCAGCAGTAAGACAGGGGCGAACACCCGGGAGCTGTTTTTT | CASSKTGANTRELFF
- | TRBJ1-4 | TRBV12-3/TRBV12-4 | - | TGTGCCACCTTCACAGGGTTGGGTGAAAAACTGTTTTTT | CATFTGLGEKLFF
- | TRBJ1-2 | TRBV18 | TRBD1 | TGTGCCAGCTCACGCCCGACAGGGGGAAACTATGGCTACACCTTC | CASSRPTGGNYGYTF
- | TRBJ2-1 | TRBV7-2 | - | TGTGCCAGCAGCTTAGGGCGGGAATACAATGAGCAGTTCTTC | CASSLGREYNEQFF
- | TRBJ2-2 | TRBV9 | - | TGTGCCAGCAGCGTAGGGCATAACACCGGGGAGCTGTTTTTT | CASSVGHNTGELFF
- | TRBJ2-1 | TRBV5-1 | - | TGCGCCAGCAGCCGGGGGTCGGACACCTACAATGAGCAGTTCTTC | CASSRGSDTYNEQFF
- | TRBJ2-1 | TRBV9 | TRBD2 | TGTGCCAGCAGCGTAGAGAGTGGGGCTAGCGGGGTATACAATGAGCAGTTCTTC | CASSVESGASGVYNEQFF
many | TRBJ1-5 | TRBV2 | TRBD1 | TGTGCCAGCAGGAGGGACAGATTGACCTATGGCGATCAGCCCCAGCATTTT | CASRRDRLTYGDQPQHF
- | TRBJ2-3 | TRBV6-2/TRBV6-3 | TRBD2 | TGTGCCAGCAGCCCTAGCGGGAGCACAGATACGCAGTATTTT | CASSPSGSTDTQYF
- | TRBJ2-7 | TRBV18 | TRBD1 | TGTGCCAGCTCACCCCAGGGACAGACCTACGAGCAGTACTTC | CASSPQGQTYEQYF
- | TRBJ2-2 | TRBV9 | TRBD2 | TGTGCCAGCAGCGTAACTAGCGCAGTCACCGGGGAGCTGTTTTTT | CASSVTSAVTGELFF
once | TRBJ1-4 | TRBV19 | - | TGTGCCAGTAGTATAACGGTTGCAACTAATGAAAAACTGTTTTTT | CASSITVATNEKLFF
once | TRBJ2-1 | TRBV19 | TRBD1 | TGTGCCAGTAGGTGGGGACAGGGGTATCAGTATGAGCAGTTCTTC | CASRWGQGYQYEQFF
- | TRBJ1-5 | TRBV21-1 | - | TGTGCCAGCAGCAATCAAGAGAGCAATCAGCCCCAGCATTTT | CASSNQESNQPQHF
- | TRBJ1-6 | TRBV7-9 | - | TGTGCCAGCAGCTTAGCACGGGGAGCCCACTATAATTCACCCCTCCACTTT | CASSLARGAHYNSPLHF